What follows describes a single T cell receptor (beta chain). Germline trimming cut 2 bases from V and 10 bases from J; bases unmatched to any gene: 10. The CDR3 is made up of 16 amino acids. Per germline, CDR1 LGHNT and CDR2 FRNRAP. Generated by immunoSEQ multiplex PCR, the TCRdb table keeps only in-frame clones and is missing some. The sample gives 85,000 or so clones, around 94% of which show up once; over 0.2% is in the top ten. This sample is part of a study of technical replicates of blood from a few donors. This TCR was recovered from a human donor in good health. The V call is TRBV12-5, the J call TRBJ1-6, with 8 bases that match TRBD1. Input material: T cells isolated from PBMCs. The CDR3 is CASGLRPGGWSSPLHF. DNA of the CDR3: TGTGCTAGTGGTTTGCGGCCAGGGGGCTGGAGCTCACCCCTCCACTTT.